Following are 21 T cell receptor beta chains from one sample sequenced in a study of cytomegalovirus exposure and HLA in healthy donors. The PCR used 60 Vbeta and 13 Jbeta primers. Sequenced by immunoSEQ multiplex PCR; TCRdb stores in-frame clones only, minus some. The repertoire table contains approximately 92,000 clones. The sample was PBMCs. Receptors originate from a woman aged 30 to 39 in good health and CMV-seronegative.

Of note for this clone: Additional DNA sequences in this sample encode the identical CDR3. V and J are TRBV28 and TRBJ1-5, with 8 nucleotides matching TRBD1. CDR1 is MDHEN and CDR2 is SYDVKM in the germline V gene. V gave up 9 bases and J gave up 2 bases; unmatched junction bases: 6. This CDR3 is 14 amino acids long. CDR3 coding DNA: TGTGCCAGTTCACAGGGGGGAGGCAATCAGCCCCAGCATTTT. It is translated as CASSQGGGNQPQHF.

This sequence joins TRBV7-9 and TRBJ1-5, with a tentative D call TRBD1 (5 bases). Germline loops: CDR1 SEHNR, CDR2 FQNEAQ (reference sequence). CDR3 size: 13 residues. Trimming removed 4 bases at V and 10 bases at J, with 14 bases between. This CDR3 is CASSWEGTGPQHF. In DNA form, the CDR3 reads TGTGCCAGCAGCTGGGAGGGGACGGGCCCCCAGCATTTT. The whole variable domain, remainder taken from reference TRBV7-9 and TRBJ1-5, is DTGVSQNPRHKITKRGQNVTFRCDPISEHNRLYWYRQTLGQGPEFLTYFQNEAQLEKSRLLSDRFSAERPKGSFSTLEIQRTEQGDSAMYLCASSWEGTGPQHFGDGTRLSIL.

The rearrangement uses TRBV7-6 and TRBJ2-7; 13 nucleotides agree with TRBD2. The V segment lost 1 base and the J segment 4 bases; nucleotides outside the gene matches: 7. The CDR3 has 17 residues. Germline assignment: CDR1 SGHVS and CDR2 FNYEAQ. CDR3 region: CASSLGSGTSGEYEQYF. The CDR3 DNA is TGTGCCAGCAGCTTAGGGTCAGGGACTAGCGGGGAGTACGAGCAGTACTTC. Complete variable domain (other parts from reference TRBV7-6 and TRBJ2-7): GAGVSQSPRYKVTKRGQDVALRCDPISGHVSLYWYRQALGQGPEFLTYFNYEAQQDKSGLPNDRFSAERPEGSISTLTIQRTEQRDSAMYRCASSLGSGTSGEYEQYFGPGTRLTVT.

V and J are TRBV5-1 and TRBJ1-6, with TRBD1 matching over 9 bases. The CDR3 sequence is 16 residues long. Germline V CDR1 and CDR2: SGHRS, YFSETQ. After removal of 4 bases from V and 7 bases from J, the junction contained 9 bases not matched to a gene. The CDR3 DNA reads TGCGCCAGCAGCGATTCCGGGACAGGGTGGAATTCACCCCTCCACTTT. It codes for CASSDSGTGWNSPLHF.

The CDR3 nucleotides are TGCGCCAGCAGCCTTCAGGGGGACGTAAGCGGGGAGCTGTTTTTT. The encoded protein is CASSLQGDVSGELFF. The chain carries TRBV5-1 and TRBJ2-2; 7 positions agree with TRBD1. The CDR3 runs 15 residues. With V trimmed by 4 bases and J by 7 bases, 10 bases remained unmatched. From germline, CDR1 is SGHRS and CDR2 YFSETQ.

The chain is built from TRBV11-3 and TRBJ2-3; 15 nucleotides line up with TRBD2. The CDR3 covers 16 residues. With 5 bases clipped from V and 3 bases from J, the junction kept 3 bases outside the gene matches. Germline V gene data show CDR1 as SGHNT and CDR2 as YENEEA. CDR3 DNA: TGTGCCAGCAGCCGAGGGACTAGCGGGAGGACAGATACGCAGTATTTT. Its protein product is CASSRGTSGRTDTQYF.

The chain has TRBV19 and TRBJ1-3; D not certain. The CDR3 runs 13 residues. Germline V gene sequence: CDR1 LNHDA, CDR2 SQIVND (reference sequence). The CDR3 spells CASTGVGGNTIYF. CDR3 nucleotide sequence: TGTGCTTCTACCGGGGTAGGTGGAAACACCATATATTTT.

The chain uses TRBV28 and TRBJ2-7; TRBD2 matches 12 bases. This CDR3 is built from 15 residues. From germline, CDR1 is MDHEN and CDR2 SYDVKM. Trimming took 4 bases from V and 6 from J; bases not matched to a gene: 7. CDR3 bases: TGTGCCAGCAGTTCCCTAGCGGGAGGGCTCGGCGAGCAGTACTTC. Its protein product is CASSSLAGGLGEQYF.

The gene calls are TRBV28 and TRBJ2-7, with D perhaps TRBD1 (5 bases). Germline V gene sequence: CDR1 MDHEN, CDR2 SYDVKM. CDR3 length equals 13 residues. The V end was cut by 5 bases, the J end by 3 bases, with 11 bases between. DNA for the CDR3: TGTGCCAGCAGTCCAGGGTTTAGCTACGAGCAGTACTTC. This codes for CASSPGFSYEQYF.

DNA for the CDR3: TGTGCCAGCAGCCCCACTGTGAACACCGGGGAGCTGTTTTTT. Translated: CASSPTVNTGELFF. The V and J genes are TRBV28 and TRBJ2-2; D call uncertain. The V end lost 6 bases, the J end lost 1 base, and 9 bases lay between the germline ends. The CDR3 spans 14 residues. Germline CDR1 and CDR2: MDHEN and SYDVKM.

The chain recombines TRBV7-3 with TRBJ2-3; no clear D. This CDR3 has 13 amino acids. Germline CDR1 reads SGHTA; CDR2 reads FQGTGA. Trimming shortened V by 4 bases and J by 2 bases, and 7 bases separated the two germline ends. The CDR3 loop reads CASSSRITDTQYF. CDR3 bases: TGTGCCAGCAGCTCGAGGATCACAGATACGCAGTATTTT.

The chain uses TRBV9 and TRBJ1-4, with 10 positions matching TRBD1. The V gene's germline CDR1 is SGDLS and CDR2 YYNGEE. Losses at the gene ends were 7 bases for V and 7 bases for J; bases not matched to a gene: 4. This CDR3 has 13 residues. The CDR3 loop is CASGQGGGEKLFF. The CDR3 DNA reads TGTGCCAGCGGACAGGGGGGAGGTGAAAAACTGTTTTTT.

This chain uses TRBV5-4 with TRBJ2-1, with 7 bases that match TRBD1. Germline CDR1 is SGHNT and CDR2 is YYREEE (reference sequence). The CDR3 length is 15 residues. Trimming removed 6 bases from V and 3 bases from J; junction bases left unmatched: 9. CDR3 in DNA: TGTGCCAGCAACCCTCCCGGACAGGACTACAATGAGCAGTTCTTC. Translation: CASNPPGQDYNEQFF.

This chain links TRBV6-5 with TRBJ2-7, with D perhaps matching TRBD2 (5 bases). V was shortened by 5 bases and J by 6 bases, with 17 bases between the two germline ends. This CDR3 is built from 14 residues. Per the germline V gene, CDR1 is MNHEY and CDR2 is SVGAGI. The CDR3 region has the DNA TGTGCCAGCAGTGGTAGTAAACGGGGTGTCGAGCAGTACTTC. Protein product: CASSGSKRGVEQYF.

To note about this clone: This sample also contains other DNA sequences that code for the same CDR3. The gene calls are TRBV7-6 and TRBJ1-1; possibly TRBD1 for D (6 bases). The CDR3 sequence is 13 residues long. The V gene lost 5 bases and the J gene lost 1 base, with 8 bases spanning the gap. Germline lookup yields CDR1 SGHVS and CDR2 FNYEAQ. CDR3 amino acids: CASSPGQNTEAFF. CDR3 nucleotide sequence: TGTGCCAGCAGCCCGGGACAGAACACTGAAGCTTTCTTT.

CDR3 amino acids: CASSDLAERVTDTQYF. The CDR3 nucleotides read TGTGCCAGCAGTGACCTAGCGGAGAGAGTCACAGATACGCAGTATTTT. This chain connects TRBV2 to TRBJ2-3; TRBD2 aligns across 7 bases. Germline CDR1 reads SNHLY; CDR2 reads FYNNEI. Losses at the gene ends were 3 bases for V and 2 bases for J; bases not matched to a gene: 8. The CDR3 spans 16 residues.

The chain employs TRBV6-5 and TRBJ1-5; D remains unclear. Per the germline V gene, CDR1 is MNHEY and CDR2 is SVGAGI. Trimming took off 4 bases at V and 2 bases at J, with 6 bases between the two ends. The CDR3 loop spans 13 amino acids. CDR3 sequence reads: CASSFQGNQPQHF. As DNA, the CDR3 is TGTGCCAGCAGTTTCCAGGGCAATCAGCCCCAGCATTTT.

The rearrangement joins TRBV6-5 to TRBJ2-1; D is undetermined. Germline values: CDR1 MNHEY, CDR2 SVGAGI. V was clipped by 2 bases and J by 4 bases, with 6 bases between them. The CDR3 loop spans 13 amino acids. CDR3 loop: CASSYGRYNEQFF. In nucleotides, the CDR3 is TGTGCCAGCAGTTACGGCAGGTACAATGAGCAGTTCTTC.

This chain links TRBV4-1 with TRBJ2-2, with 7 bases aligning to TRBD2. The trim removed 3 bases at V and 5 bases at J, leaving 12 bases unmatched. CDR1 is MGHRA and CDR2 is YSYEKL in the germline V gene. The CDR3 has 17 amino acids. The CDR3 region is CASSQREAGTNTGELFF. In DNA form, the CDR3 reads TGCGCCAGCAGCCAGAGGGAGGCAGGGACTAATACCGGGGAGCTGTTTTTT.

The V call is TRBV7-9, the J call TRBJ2-1; a weak D match, TRBD1 (6 bases). V lost 5 bases, J lost 3 bases, and 14 bases lay in between. Germline V gene data show CDR1 as SEHNR and CDR2 as FQNEAQ (reference sequence). CDR3 length: 15 amino acids. CDR3 in DNA: TGTGCCAGCAGCATTACAGGGAGATTCTACAATGAGCAGTTCTTC. This sequence encodes CASSITGRFYNEQFF.

The CDR3 DNA reads TGTGCCAGCAGTTTGGGGGGAGGGAATTTAAGGACACCCCTCCACTTT. Its translation: CASSLGGGNLRTPLHF. This chain joins TRBV6-6 and TRBJ1-6; tentative D call: TRBD1 (5 bases). The germline V gene encodes CDR1 MNHNY and CDR2 SVGAGI (reference sequence). This CDR3 has 16 amino acids. The V end was cut by 4 bases, the J end by 11 bases, with 21 bases between.